One and the same sample provided the 27 T cell receptor beta chains below, sequenced in a study of T cells after posttransplantation cyclophosphamide. The repertoire was sequenced with immunoSEQ multiplex PCR; TCRdb's copy has only in-frame clones and lacks some. The sample has 23,000 or so clones, 95% to 99% seen once. The sample consisted of naive CD8+ T cells sorted from PBMCs. The source is a man aged 35 to 55 in good health, CMV-negative, and a related stem cell transplant donor.

The chain uses TRBV9 and TRBJ2-2; D gene uncertain. The V and J ends lost 2 bases and 3 bases respectively, with 8 bases between them. CDR3 length: 14 residues. Germline V gene lookup returns CDR1 SGDLS and CDR2 YYNGEE. The CDR3 DNA reads TGTGCCAGCAGCGTCTTTCGGGACACCGGGGAGCTGTTTTTT. This encodes CASSVFRDTGELFF.

This clone showed up just once. This sequence joins TRBV4-1 and TRBJ1-2; D gene ambiguous. Trimming took 1 base from V and 4 from J, leaving 10 bases between them. The germline gives CDR1 MGHRA, CDR2 YSYEKL. The CDR3 is 14 residues long. CDR3 nucleotide sequence: TGCGCCAGCAGCCAAGGGAGGGTCGGCTATGGCTACACCTTC. The encoded protein is CASSQGRVGYGYTF.

The rearrangement links TRBV28 to TRBJ2-7; 7 nucleotides match TRBD1. The CDR3 has 14 residues. Germline lookup yields CDR1 MDHEN and CDR2 SYDVKM. After removal of 6 bases from V and 7 bases from J, the junction contained 12 bases not matched to a gene. DNA of the CDR3: TGTGCCAGCAGATCGCCTGACAGGGCAGGAGAGCAGTACTTC. It encodes CASRSPDRAGEQYF.

This clone was detected only once. The chain links TRBV27 to TRBJ2-7, with a possible D match to TRBD1 (6 bases). The V gene's germline CDR1 is MNHEY and CDR2 SMNVEV (reference sequence). The CDR3 covers 14 residues. The germline V and J ends were trimmed by 11 bases and 0 bases, with 17 bases remaining between them. CDR3 in amino acids: CASKWAGDSYEQYF. The CDR3 bases are TGTGCCTCTAAATGGGCAGGGGACTCCTACGAGCAGTACTTC.

This clone appeared a single time. This chain links TRBV19 with TRBJ2-2; 9 bases line up with TRBD1. Per germline, CDR1 LNHDA and CDR2 SQIVND (reference sequence). V was pared by 10 bases and J by 4 bases, with 10 bases of the junction left unmatched. The CDR3 is 15 residues long. The CDR3 loop is CATLGGTGITGELFF. The CDR3 nucleotides read TGTGCCACCCTAGGTGGGACAGGGATCACCGGGGAGCTGTTTTTT.

V usage is TRBV9 and J usage is TRBJ2-7; 13 bases map to TRBD2. CDR1 SGDLS and CDR2 YYNGEE come from the germline V gene. This CDR3 spans 14 amino acids. V lost 4 bases, J lost 4 bases, and 2 bases stayed unmatched. Here the CDR3 reads CASSKGLAGYEQYF. In nucleotides, the CDR3 is TGTGCCAGCAGCAAGGGACTAGCGGGATACGAGCAGTACTTC. The full variable domain, rest sourced from reference TRBV9 and TRBJ2-7, is DSGVTQTPKHLITATGQRVTLRCSPRSGDLSVYWYQQSLDQGLQFLIQYYNGEERAKGNILERFSAQQFPDLHSELNLSSLELGDSALYFCASSKGLAGYEQYFGPGTRLTVT.

The J gene is TRBJ2-2, the V gene TRBV9; 7 positions match TRBD1. V was pared by 1 base and J by 5 bases, with 11 bases of the junction left unmatched. CDR3 size: 17 residues. Germline V gene data show CDR1 as SGDLS and CDR2 as YYNGEE. This chain's CDR3 is CASSVRRGQEVTGELFF. Written as DNA, the CDR3 is TGTGCCAGCAGCGTACGAAGAGGACAGGAAGTAACCGGGGAGCTGTTTTTT.

The CDR3 spells CASSASGGEQYF. The CDR3 nucleotides read TGTGCCAGTAGTGCCTCAGGGGGCGAGCAGTACTTC. This chain connects TRBV19 to TRBJ2-7; TRBD1 matches 7 bases. The V segment lost 5 bases and the J segment 6 bases; nucleotides outside the gene matches: 4. This CDR3 spans 12 amino acids. Germline lookup yields CDR1 LNHDA and CDR2 SQIVND (reference sequence).

The count of this clone is one. J is TRBJ1-3 and V is TRBV2; 8 bases match TRBD1. Germline lookup yields CDR1 SNHLY and CDR2 FYNNEI. J gave up 2 bases and V 5 bases, and 8 bases lay outside the gene matches. The CDR3 runs 16 residues. CDR3 residues: CASSRTGLFPGNTIYF. The CDR3 DNA follows: TGTGCCAGCAGTCGGACAGGGTTATTCCCTGGAAACACCATATATTTT.

This clone was seen only a few times. The chain is built from TRBV4-1 and TRBJ2-1; possibly TRBD1 for D (6 bases). This CDR3 contains 15 residues. Germline assignment: CDR1 MGHRA and CDR2 YSYEKL. The V end lost 5 bases, the J end lost 2 bases, and 13 bases lay between the germline ends. CDR3 sequence: CASSARRTAYNEQFF. DNA for the CDR3: TGCGCCAGCAGCGCCCGGCGGACAGCCTACAATGAGCAGTTCTTC.

The rearrangement joins TRBV27 to TRBJ1-1, with TRBD1 matching 8 bases. The trim removed 6 bases at V and 6 bases at J, leaving 9 bases unmatched. The CDR3 consists of 14 residues. Germline CDR1 reads MNHEY; CDR2 reads SMNVEV (reference sequence). The DNA for the CDR3 is TGTGCCAGCAGCACAGGGGGAGGTTTCGCTGAAGCTTTCTTT. It encodes CASSTGGGFAEAFF.

This clone appeared a few times. This sequence joins TRBV4-1 and TRBJ1-3; a possible D gene is TRBD1 (5 bases). V was clipped by 1 base and J by 8 bases, with 15 bases between them. The CDR3 has 15 amino acids. The germline V gene encodes CDR1 MGHRA and CDR2 YSYEKL. This CDR3 reads CASSQVRGREDTIYF. The CDR3 nucleotides read TGCGCCAGCAGCCAAGTCCGGGGGAGGGAAGACACCATATATTTT.

The count of this clone is one. The chain recombines TRBV28 with TRBJ2-7, with a tentative D call TRBD2 (6 bases). The CDR3 totals 13 residues. V lost 7 bases and J lost 3, with 13 bases in between. Germline-derived CDR1 and CDR2 are MDHEN and SYDVKM. The CDR3 protein is CASTPEGRYEQYF. The CDR3 DNA follows: TGTGCCAGCACCCCGGAGGGCCGCTACGAGCAGTACTTC.

The chain joins TRBV2 to TRBJ2-7; D uncertain. There are 14 residues in the CDR3. Germline V CDR1 and CDR2: SNHLY, FYNNEI. V shed 5 bases and J shed 6 bases, with 17 bases lying between them. CDR3 coding DNA: TGTGCCAGCAGTTTACAATCCCCCGGCGGCGAGCAGTACTTC. This encodes CASSLQSPGGEQYF.

The chain links TRBV9 to TRBJ2-3; 9 nucleotides line up with TRBD1. With V trimmed by 3 bases and J by 5 bases, 7 bases remained unmatched. Germline lookup yields CDR1 SGDLS and CDR2 YYNGEE. The CDR3 contains 15 residues. The CDR3 bases are TGTGCCAGCAGCGCCTCCGGGACAGGGATAGATACGCAGTATTTT. Its protein product is CASSASGTGIDTQYF.

The rearrangement uses TRBV28 and TRBJ1-1; 8 nucleotides line up with TRBD1. Germline CDR1 and CDR2: MDHEN and SYDVKM. This CDR3 spans 16 amino acids. V was clipped by 6 bases and J by 0 bases; unmatched bases: 9. Written as DNA, the CDR3 is TGTGCCAGCAGGCTCATCGGGGACAGGTTGAACACTGAAGCTTTCTTT. Protein sequence: CASRLIGDRLNTEAFF.

This clone appeared a single time. This chain connects TRBV11-2 to TRBJ2-7; 9 nucleotides align to TRBD1. The junction had 15 bases not matched to a gene; V was cut back by 3 bases and J by 3 bases. Germline assignment: CDR1 SGHAT and CDR2 FQNNGV. The CDR3 has 18 amino acids. CDR3 sequence reads: CASSFGATGGLLYYEQYF. CDR3 DNA: TGTGCCAGCAGCTTTGGGGCCACAGGGGGCCTACTGTACTACGAGCAGTACTTC.

The chain is built from TRBV7-9 and TRBJ2-1; 10 bases are a match to TRBD2. The V gene's germline CDR1 is SEHNR and CDR2 FQNEAQ (reference sequence). V trimming: 1 base; J trimming: 9 bases; junction bases outside the gene matches: 9. CDR3 size: 16 residues. The CDR3 DNA sequence: TGTGCCAGCAGCTTAGATGTCGGGACTAGCGCGTTTGAGCAGTTCTTC. It codes for CASSLDVGTSAFEQFF.

The chain is built from TRBV7-8 and TRBJ2-5; 10 nucleotides match TRBD2. J gave up 5 bases and V 0 bases, and 15 bases lay outside the gene matches. This CDR3 has 19 residues. Germline CDR1 is SGHVS and CDR2 is FQNEAQ. The DNA of the CDR3 is TGTGCCAGCAGCTTAGCCTCCTCCTCCGGGACTAGCGTGAGGGAGACCCAGTACTTC. Its protein is CASSLASSSGTSVRETQYF.

The J gene is TRBJ2-6, the V gene TRBV5-5, with 9 bases matching TRBD1. The CDR3 loop spans 20 amino acids. V shed 4 bases and J 1 base; nucleotides not matched to a gene: 15. Germline lookup yields CDR1 SGHKS and CDR2 YYEKEE (reference sequence). The CDR3 sequence: CASSHREHRGLGSGANVLTF. In nucleotides, the CDR3 is TGTGCCAGCAGCCACAGGGAACACAGGGGGCTTGGATCTGGGGCCAACGTCCTGACTTTC.

This clone has only one observation. The chain links TRBV27 to TRBJ2-7; D remains ambiguous. Germline V gene sequence: CDR1 MNHEY, CDR2 SMNVEV (reference sequence). V was pared by 3 bases and J by 4 bases, with 10 bases between. The CDR3 length is 13 residues. CDR3 nucleotides: TGTGCCAGCAGTTTTTACCCGGGTTACGAGCAGTACTTC. It yields the protein CASSFYPGYEQYF.

The DNA of the CDR3 is TGCGCCAGCAGGCCTGAGGGAACCTACGAGCAGTACTTC. It encodes CASRPEGTYEQYF. V gene TRBV4-1 combines with J gene TRBJ2-7; D might be TRBD2 (5 bases). The V and J ends lost 6 bases and 2 bases respectively, with 11 bases between them. The CDR3 length is 13 residues. Germline V CDR1 and CDR2: MGHRA, YSYEKL.

The rearrangement joins TRBV7-6 to TRBJ2-3; 8 bases agree with TRBD2. CDR1 is SGHVS, CDR2 FNYEAQ, per germline. The ends lost 5 bases at V and 0 bases at J; junction bases unmatched: 7. The CDR3 totals 16 residues. CDR3: CASSPVAGPSTDTQYF. The CDR3 DNA sequence: TGTGCCAGCAGCCCAGTAGCGGGACCTAGCACAGATACGCAGTATTTT.

The chain employs TRBV28 and TRBJ2-3, with 10 bases aligning to TRBD1. V gave up 2 bases and J gave up 1 base; unmatched junction bases: 0. The CDR3 is 15 residues long. Germline V gene data show CDR1 as MDHEN and CDR2 as SYDVKM. The CDR3 sequence: CASSLGTGGTDTQYF. The CDR3 DNA reads as TGTGCCAGCAGTTTAGGGACAGGGGGCACAGATACGCAGTATTTT.

The chain couples TRBV6-6 to TRBJ1-5; 8 positions agree with TRBD1. Germline V gene lookup returns CDR1 MNHNY and CDR2 SVGAGI (reference sequence). The CDR3 contains 16 residues. V gave up 3 bases and J gave up 4 bases; unmatched junction bases: 8. As DNA, the CDR3 is TGTGCCAGCAGTTATCCCGGACAGGGAATGAATCAGCCCCAGCATTTT. It yields the protein CASSYPGQGMNQPQHF.

The V and J genes are TRBV5-1 and TRBJ2-1; 11 bases map to TRBD2. V trimming: 8 bases; J trimming: 4 bases; junction bases outside the gene matches: 11. The V gene's germline CDR1 is SGHRS and CDR2 YFSETQ. This CDR3 is built from 16 residues. CDR3 protein: CASGGGGTSGYNEQFF. For the CDR3, the DNA is TGCGCCAGTGGAGGAGGTGGGACTAGCGGTTACAATGAGCAGTTCTTC.

This chain joins TRBV28 and TRBJ2-7, with 8 bases identical to TRBD2. Germline values: CDR1 MDHEN, CDR2 SYDVKM. Losses at the gene ends were 4 bases for V and 3 bases for J; bases not matched to a gene: 8. The length of the CDR3 is 15 residues. The CDR3 bases are TGTGCCAGCAGTTCGGGACTAGGCCTTGACTACGAGCAGTACTTC. It encodes CASSSGLGLDYEQYF. The complete variable domain, with remaining parts taken from reference TRBV28 and TRBJ2-7, reads DVKVTQSSRYLVKRTGEKVFLECVQDMDHENMFWYRQDPGLGLRLIYFSYDVKMKEKGDIPEGYSVSREKKERFSLILESASTNQTSMYLCASSSGLGLDYEQYFGPGTRLTVT.